The text below deals with one TCR beta chain. Its antigen is as yet unknown. These data originate in a study of T cells after posttransplantation cyclophosphamide. The naive gate required viable CD3+CD4+ or CD3+CD8+ cells with CCR7+CD45RA+CD45RO-CD95-CD27+CD28+ phenotype. Using immunoSEQ multiplex PCR, the repertoire was profiled, and TCRdb retains in-frame clones only, with some absent. The profile shows fewer than 25,000 clones, approximately 98% of them singletons. The CDR3 is 14 amino acids. Unmatched junction bases numbered 3, after V lost 4 bases and J lost 2 bases. Germline V CDR1 and CDR2: SGHNT, YENEEA. Overall study findings and caveats: Donor CD8+ memory clones often dominated recipient blood repertoires at later times. Recipient CMV seropositivity and CMV reactivation strongly tracked TRB clonality. Tissue-infiltrating T cells from skin or gut overlapped little with blood T cells.

Sequencing was done on a sample of naive CD4+ T cells sorted from PBMCs. This chain uses TRBV11-3 with TRBJ2-7; 9 bases are shared with TRBD1. This sequence was found in a man aged 50 or older in good health, CMV-negative, and a related stem cell transplant donor. This CDR3 reads CASSYRDRAYEQYF. The CDR3 nucleotides read TGTGCCAGCAGCTACCGGGACAGGGCCTACGAGCAGTACTTC.